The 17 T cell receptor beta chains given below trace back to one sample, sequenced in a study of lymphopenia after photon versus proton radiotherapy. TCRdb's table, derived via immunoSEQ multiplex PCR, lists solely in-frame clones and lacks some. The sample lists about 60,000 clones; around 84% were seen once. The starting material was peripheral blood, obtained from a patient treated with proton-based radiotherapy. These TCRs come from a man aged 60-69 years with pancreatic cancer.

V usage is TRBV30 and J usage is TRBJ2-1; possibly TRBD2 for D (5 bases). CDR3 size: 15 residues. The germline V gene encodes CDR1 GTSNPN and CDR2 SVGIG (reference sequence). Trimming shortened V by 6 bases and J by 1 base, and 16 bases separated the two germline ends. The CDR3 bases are TGTGCCTGCGTCTCGGCTAGCCGATCCTACAATGAGCAGTTCTTC. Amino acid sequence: CACVSASRSYNEQFF.

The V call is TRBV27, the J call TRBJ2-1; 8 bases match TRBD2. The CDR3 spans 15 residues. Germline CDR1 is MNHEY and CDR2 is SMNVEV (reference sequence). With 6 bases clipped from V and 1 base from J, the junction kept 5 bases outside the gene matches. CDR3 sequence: CASRAGASSYNEQFF. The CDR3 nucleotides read TGTGCCAGCAGAGCGGGGGCGTCGTCCTACAATGAGCAGTTCTTC.

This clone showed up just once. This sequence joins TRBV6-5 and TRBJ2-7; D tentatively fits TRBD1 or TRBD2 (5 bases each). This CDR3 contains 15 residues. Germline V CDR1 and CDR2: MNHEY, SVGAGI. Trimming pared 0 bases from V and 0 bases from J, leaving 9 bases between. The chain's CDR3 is CASSYSRGTSYEQYF. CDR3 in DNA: TGTGCCAGCAGTTACTCGAGAGGGACCTCCTACGAGCAGTACTTC.

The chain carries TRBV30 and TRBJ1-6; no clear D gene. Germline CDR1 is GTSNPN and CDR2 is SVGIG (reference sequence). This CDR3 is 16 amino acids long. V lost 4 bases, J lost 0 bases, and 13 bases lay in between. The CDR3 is CAWTQTMSSYNSPLHF. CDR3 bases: TGTGCCTGGACCCAGACCATGAGCTCCTATAATTCACCCCTCCACTTT. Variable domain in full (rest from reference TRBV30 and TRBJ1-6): SQTIHQWPATLVQPVGSPLSLECTVEGTSNPNLYWYRQAAGRGLQLLFYSVGIGQISSEVPQNLSASRPQDRQFILSSKKLLLSDSGFYLCAWTQTMSSYNSPLHFGNGTRLTVT.

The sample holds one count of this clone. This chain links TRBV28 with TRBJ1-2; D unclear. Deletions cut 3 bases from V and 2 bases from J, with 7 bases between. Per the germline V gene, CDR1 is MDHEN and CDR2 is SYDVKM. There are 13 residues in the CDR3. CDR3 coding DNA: TGTGCCAGCAGTTTCCGGGGAAACTATGGCTACACCTTC. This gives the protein CASSFRGNYGYTF.

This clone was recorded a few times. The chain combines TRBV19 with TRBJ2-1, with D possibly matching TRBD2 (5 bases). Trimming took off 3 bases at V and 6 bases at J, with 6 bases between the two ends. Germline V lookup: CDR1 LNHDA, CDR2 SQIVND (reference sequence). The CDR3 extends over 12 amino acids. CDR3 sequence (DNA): TGTGCCAGTAGTATCGGGGTCAATGAGCAGTTCTTC. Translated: CASSIGVNEQFF.

CDR3 nucleotide sequence: TGTGCCAGCAGCTGGGGGGACATAGACCTTGGAAACACCATATATTTT. This gives the protein CASSWGDIDLGNTIYF. The V call is TRBV2, the J call TRBJ1-3, with a weak D call TRBD1 (6 bases). Trimming shortened V by 6 bases and J by 3 bases, and 18 bases separated the two germline ends. The germline V gene encodes CDR1 SNHLY and CDR2 FYNNEI. The CDR3 extends over 16 amino acids.

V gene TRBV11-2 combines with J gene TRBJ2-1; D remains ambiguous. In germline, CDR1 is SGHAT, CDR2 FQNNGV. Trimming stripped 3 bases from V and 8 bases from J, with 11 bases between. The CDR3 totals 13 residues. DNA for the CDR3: TGTGCCAGCAGCTTGTACGGGTCTGATGAGCAGTTCTTC. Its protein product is CASSLYGSDEQFF.

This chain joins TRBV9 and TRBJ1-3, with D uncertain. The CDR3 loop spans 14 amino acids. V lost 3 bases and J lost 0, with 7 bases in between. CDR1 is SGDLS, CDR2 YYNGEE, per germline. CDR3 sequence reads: CASSETYSGNTIYF. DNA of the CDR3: TGTGCCAGCAGCGAGACGTACTCTGGAAACACCATATATTTT.

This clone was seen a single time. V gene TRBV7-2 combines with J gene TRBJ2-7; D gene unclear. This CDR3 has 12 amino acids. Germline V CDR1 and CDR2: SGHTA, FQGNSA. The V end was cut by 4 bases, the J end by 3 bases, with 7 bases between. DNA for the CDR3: TGTGCCAGCAGCTCCGCCCGCTACGAGCAGTACTTC. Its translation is CASSSARYEQYF.

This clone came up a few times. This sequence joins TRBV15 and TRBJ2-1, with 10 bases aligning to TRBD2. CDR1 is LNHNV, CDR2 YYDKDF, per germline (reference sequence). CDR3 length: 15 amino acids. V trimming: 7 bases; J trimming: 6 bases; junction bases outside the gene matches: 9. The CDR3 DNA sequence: TGTGCCACCACCCATATAGCGGGAGGAAGCAATGAGCAGTTCTTC. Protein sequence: CATTHIAGGSNEQFF.

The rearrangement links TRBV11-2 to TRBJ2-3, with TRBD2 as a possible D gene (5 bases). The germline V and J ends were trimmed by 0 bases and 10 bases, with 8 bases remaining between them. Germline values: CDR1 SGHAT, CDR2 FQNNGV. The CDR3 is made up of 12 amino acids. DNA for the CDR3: TGTGCCAGCAGCTTAGAGTCTAGCCCGCAGTATTTT. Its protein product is CASSLESSPQYF. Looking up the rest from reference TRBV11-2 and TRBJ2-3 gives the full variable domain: EAGVAQSPRYKIIEKRQSVAFWCNPISGHATLYWYQQILGQGPKLLIQFQNNGVVDDSQLPKDRFSAERLKGVDSTLKIQPAKLEDSAVYLCASSLESSPQYFGPGTRLTVL.

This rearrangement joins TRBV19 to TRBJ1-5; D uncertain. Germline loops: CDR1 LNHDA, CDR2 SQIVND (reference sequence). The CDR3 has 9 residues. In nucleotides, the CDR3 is TGTGTAAGGAATCAGCCCCAGCATTTT. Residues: CVRNQPQHF.

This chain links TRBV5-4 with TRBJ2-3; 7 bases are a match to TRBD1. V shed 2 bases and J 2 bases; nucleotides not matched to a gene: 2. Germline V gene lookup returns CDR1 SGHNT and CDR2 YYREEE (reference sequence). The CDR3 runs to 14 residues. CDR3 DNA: TGTGCCAGCAGCTTCGGACAGGTCACAGATACGCAGTATTTT. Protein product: CASSFGQVTDTQYF.

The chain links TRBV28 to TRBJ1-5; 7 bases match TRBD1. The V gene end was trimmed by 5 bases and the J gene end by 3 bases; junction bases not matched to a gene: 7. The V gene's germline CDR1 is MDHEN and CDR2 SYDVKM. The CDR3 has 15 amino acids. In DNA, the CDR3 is TGTGCCAGCAGTCCGACCACAGGGGACAATCAGCCCCAGCATTTT. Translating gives CASSPTTGDNQPQHF.

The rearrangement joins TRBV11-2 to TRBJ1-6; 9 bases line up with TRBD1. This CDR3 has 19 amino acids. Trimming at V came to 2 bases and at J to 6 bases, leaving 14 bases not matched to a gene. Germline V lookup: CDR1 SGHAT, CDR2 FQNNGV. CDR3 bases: TGTGCCAGCAGCTTAAATATGGGGACAGGGCTTTCCAGTAATTCACCCCTCCACTTT. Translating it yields CASSLNMGTGLSSNSPLHF.

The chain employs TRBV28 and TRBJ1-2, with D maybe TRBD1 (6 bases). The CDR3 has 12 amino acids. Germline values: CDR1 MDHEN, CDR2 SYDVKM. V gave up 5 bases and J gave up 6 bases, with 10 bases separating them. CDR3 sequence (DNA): TGTGCCAGCAGTGTGGGACAAAATGGCTACACCTTC. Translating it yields CASSVGQNGYTF.